The rows below give T cell receptor beta chains drawn from one sample of a study of blood T cells in healthy people across ages. TCRdb called the 5' RACE reads again in MiXCR, with one record for every CDR3 protein. The sample shows about 830,000 distinct CDR3 sequences, 55% to 65% of them seen only once. The sample consisted of blood. The receptors were gathered from a man aged 30 to 45 in good health. The CDR3 runs from the conserved cysteine through the conserved F or W. D genes are given only for firm matches. The size of a clone is reported for some rows only, either as once, few or many, or as a class for expanded clones.

-	TRBV5-1	TRBD2	TRBJ2-3	CASSLAAGGGLSDTQYF	TGCGCCAGCAGCTTGGCCGCCGGCGGGGGTTTGTCGGATACGCAGTATTTT
few	TRBV28	TRBD1	TRBJ1-1	CASSLLGQPNTEAFF	TGTGCCAGCAGTCTCTTGGGACAGCCGAACACTGAAGCTTTCTTT
-	TRBV2	TRBD1	TRBJ2-7	CASSGDSNEQYF	TGTGCCAGCAGCGGGGACAGCAATGAGCAGTACTTC
-	TRBV20-1	-	TRBJ2-6	CSAPRIGLGANVLTF	TGCAGTGCCCCGCGAATAGGGCTTGGGGCCAACGTCCTGACTTTC
-	TRBV10-3	-	TRBJ2-3	CAISGQGPTDTQYF	TGTGCCATCAGTGGTCAAGGGCCCACAGATACGCAGTATTTT
-	TRBV30	-	TRBJ2-7	CAWSGIDEQYF	TGTGCCTGGAGCGGGATCGACGAGCAGTACTTC
-	TRBV27	TRBD2	TRBJ2-1	CASSLSVPSGGVYEQFF	TGTGCCAGCAGTTTATCAGTACCTAGCGGGGGGGTCTATGAGCAGTTCTTC
-	TRBV5-1	TRBD1	TRBJ2-1	CASSLGQGSSYNEQFF	TGCGCCAGCAGCTTAGGACAGGGGAGCTCCTACAATGAGCAGTTCTTC
once	TRBV7-2	TRBD2	TRBJ2-7	CASSFGGSEIQYF	TGTGCCAGCAGCTTCGGGGGGTCGGAGATTCAGTACTTC
-	TRBV29-1	-	TRBJ2-7	CSVVIKGRLHENEQYF	TGCAGCGTCGTCATTAAGGGACGGCTACACGAGAACGAGCAGTACTTC
-	TRBV6-6	-	TRBJ2-3	CASSYMVGSTDTQYF	TGTGCCAGCAGTTACATGGTAGGGAGCACAGATACGCAGTATTTT
few	TRBV6-5	-	TRBJ2-7	CASSYSAGVYEQYF	TGTGCCAGCAGTTACTCCGCCGGGGTTTACGAGCAGTACTTC
-	TRBV5-1	TRBD1	TRBJ2-7	CASSFGTAYYEQYF	TGCGCCAGCAGCTTCGGGACAGCGTACTACGAGCAGTACTTC
-	TRBV7-2	-	TRBJ2-3	CASSPRYTDTQYF	TGTGCCAGCAGCCCGAGATACACAGATACGCAGTATTTT
few	TRBV7-9	-	TRBJ1-2	CASSLDMTGPGLDGYTF	TGTGCCAGCAGCTTAGATATGACGGGGCCAGGGCTAGATGGCTACACCTTC
-	TRBV20-1	-	TRBJ1-6	CSARPGSSPLHF	TGCAGTGCTAGACCCGGGAGTTCACCCCTCCACTTT
-	TRBV20-1	-	TRBJ2-7	CSASRGGLFEQYF	TGCAGTGCTAGTCGTGGGGGGCTGTTCGAGCAGTACTTC
-	TRBV2	-	TRBJ2-1	CASSSPGDRQFF	TGTGCCAGCAGTTCCCCGGGAGATAGGCAGTTCTTC
-	TRBV4-3	TRBD2	TRBJ2-1	CASSQATSGALSSYNEQFF	TGCGCCAGCAGCCAAGCGACTAGCGGGGCCCTCAGCTCCTACAATGAGCAGTTCTTC
few	TRBV20-1	-	TRBJ2-7	CSASRSGTDYNEQYF	TGCAGTGCTTCCCGATCCGGGACGGATTACAATGAGCAGTACTTC
-	TRBV20-1	TRBD2	TRBJ2-7	CSARIRLAGGVGNEQYF	TGCAGTGCTAGAATACGGCTAGCGGGGGGAGTGGGGAACGAGCAGTACTTC
-	TRBV20-1	TRBD2	TRBJ2-5	CSARSGGTRQETQYF	TGCAGTGCTAGGAGCGGGGGGACACGACAAGAGACCCAGTACTTC
many	TRBV11-3	-	TRBJ2-7	CASSEGPVYEQYF	TGTGCCAGCAGCGAGGGGCCAGTCTACGAGCAGTACTTC
-	TRBV4-2	TRBD1	TRBJ2-7	CASSQATGGSAYEQYF	TGTGCCAGCAGCCAAGCTACAGGGGGGAGTGCGTACGAGCAGTACTTC
-	TRBV6-2/TRBV6-3	-	TRBJ2-1	CASGLGSNEQFF	TGTGCCAGCGGACTCGGGAGCAATGAGCAGTTCTTC
few	TRBV27	-	TRBJ2-7	CASSLIAQGTSYEQYF	TGTGCCAGCAGTTTAATCGCACAGGGTACTTCCTACGAGCAGTACTTC
once	TRBV20-1	TRBD2	TRBJ2-7	CSASPTSGYEQYF	TGCAGTGCTAGCCCGACTAGCGGCTACGAGCAGTACTTC
-	TRBV29-1	TRBD2	TRBJ2-1	CSGAGGMLNEQFF	TGCAGCGGGGCGGGGGGCATGCTGAATGAGCAGTTCTTC
few	TRBV28	-	TRBJ2-7	CASNKDSSSSYEQYF	TGTGCCAGCAATAAAGACAGCAGTAGCTCCTACGAGCAGTACTTC
-	TRBV5-1	-	TRBJ2-7	CASRRTGYGYEQYF	TGCGCCAGCAGACGAACAGGGTACGGCTACGAGCAGTACTTC
-	TRBV7-9	-	TRBJ2-1	CASSLGGGGPFNEQFF	TGTGCCAGCAGCTTAGGCGGTGGGGGGCCCTTCAATGAGCAGTTCTTC
-	TRBV4-2	-	TRBJ2-6	CASSQVGASFSGANVLTF	TGTGCCAGCAGCCAAGTGGGGGCGAGCTTCTCTGGGGCCAACGTCCTGACTTTC
-	TRBV15	-	TRBJ2-7	CATGPSRGGHEQYF	TGTGCCACCGGACCGAGCCGGGGAGGCCACGAGCAGTACTTC
-	TRBV6-5	-	TRBJ1-2	CASRAAGGVDGYTF	TGTGCCAGCAGGGCAGCGGGGGGCGTCGATGGCTACACCTTC
few	TRBV24-1	-	TRBJ2-1	CATSVRRDEQFF	TGTGCCACCAGTGTTCGGCGGGATGAGCAGTTCTTC
-	TRBV2	-	TRBJ2-6	CASSGAAANVLTF	TGTGCCAGCAGTGGGGCAGCTGCCAACGTCCTGACTTTC